These 25 T cell receptor beta chains were sequenced from one sample in a study of cytomegalovirus exposure and HLA in healthy donors. Primers included in the PCR were 60 Vbeta and 13 Jbeta primers. Only in-frame clones appear in the TCRdb table, and some are missing; sequencing was by immunoSEQ multiplex PCR. The repertoire holds around 150,000 clones, roughly 70% seen once, with around 3% in the top ten. The sample taken for sequencing was PBMCs. These receptors were obtained from a woman between 45 and 60 years old in good health and CMV-seropositive.

A few counts support this clone. This chain joins TRBV6-1 and TRBJ2-3, with 7 bases matching TRBD2. V was clipped by 4 bases and J by 2 bases; unmatched bases: 6. There are 15 residues in the CDR3. The germline gives CDR1 MNHNS, CDR2 SASEGT. The CDR3 protein is CASSGLAGFTDTQYF. The CDR3 DNA follows: TGTGCCAGCAGTGGATTAGCGGGTTTCACAGATACGCAGTATTTT.

V is TRBV11-2 and J is TRBJ2-5; the D gene is possibly TRBD2 (7 bases). Looked up from germline, CDR1 is SGHAT and CDR2 is FQNNGV. V was shortened by 2 bases and J by 5 bases, with 21 bases between the two germline ends. This CDR3 region has 17 residues. The DNA of the CDR3 is TGTGCCAGCAGCTTATCGGGGGGTAGGGGGGCGAGCGAGACCCAGTACTTC. It specifies CASSLSGGRGASETQYF.

As regards this clone: The same CDR3 is also encoded by other DNA sequences in this sample. V and J are TRBV30 and TRBJ1-1; D may be TRBD1 (6 bases). This CDR3 is 15 amino acids long. Trimming took off 5 bases at V and 0 bases at J, with 16 bases between the two ends. Germline values: CDR1 GTSNPN, CDR2 SVGIG (reference sequence). Here the CDR3 reads CAWGYKGEVNTEAFF. The CDR3 nucleotides read TGTGCCTGGGGCTACAAGGGGGAAGTGAACACTGAAGCTTTCTTT.

The J gene is TRBJ2-5, the V gene TRBV5-1; D unclear. This CDR3 spans 14 amino acids. The V and J ends lost 2 bases and 2 bases respectively, with 10 bases between them. Per the germline V gene, CDR1 is SGHRS and CDR2 is YFSETQ. The CDR3 region is CASSFGAGQETQYF. The CDR3 DNA sequence: TGCGCCAGCAGCTTCGGAGCTGGTCAAGAGACCCAGTACTTC.

This rearrangement joins TRBV9 to TRBJ2-3; D is perhaps TRBD1 (6 bases). This CDR3 contains 15 residues. Germline assignment: CDR1 SGDLS and CDR2 YYNGEE. Trimming left V 2 bases short and J 1 base short, with 11 bases between. The CDR3 nucleotides are TGTGCCAGCAGCGTTTGGACAGAGGGCACAGATACGCAGTATTTT. Its translation: CASSVWTEGTDTQYF. The variable domain in full, completed from reference TRBV9 and TRBJ2-3, reads DSGVTQTPKHLITATGQRVTLRCSPRSGDLSVYWYQQSLDQGLQFLIQYYNGEERAKGNILERFSAQQFPDLHSELNLSSLELGDSALYFCASSVWTEGTDTQYFGPGTRLTVL.

The chain employs TRBV5-4 and TRBJ1-3; 9 bases are shared with TRBD1. The trim removed 4 bases at V and 0 bases at J, leaving 8 bases unmatched. CDR1 and CDR2 (germline): SGHNT, YYREEE (reference sequence). This CDR3 is built from 17 residues. CDR3: CASSPDRGVVSGNTIYF. As DNA, the CDR3 is TGTGCCAGCAGCCCCGACAGGGGGGTAGTCTCTGGAAACACCATATATTTT.

The CDR3 DNA reads TGTGCCAGCTCACAGGGACAGGGGGATGGCTACACCTTC. It is translated as CASSQGQGDGYTF. The rearrangement uses TRBV18 and TRBJ1-2; 11 bases match TRBD1. The CDR3 is 13 residues long. The V segment lost 4 bases and the J segment 6 bases; nucleotides outside the gene matches: 1. Germline CDR1 KGHSH, CDR2 LQKENI. Supplemented by reference TRBV18 and TRBJ1-2, the full variable domain reads NAGVMQNPRHLVRRRGQEARLRCSPMKGHSHVYWYRQLPEEGLKFMVYLQKENIIDESGMPKERFSAEFPKEGPSILRIQQVVRGDSAAYFCASSQGQGDGYTFGSGTRLTVV.

The chain is built from TRBV9 and TRBJ1-3; maybe TRBD1 (6 bases). In germline, CDR1 is SGDLS, CDR2 YYNGEE. The CDR3 extends over 14 amino acids. V was trimmed by 3 bases and J by 4 bases, leaving 11 bases between them. CDR3 sequence: CASSAHREGNTIYF. For the CDR3, the DNA is TGTGCCAGCAGCGCTCACAGGGAAGGAAACACCATATATTTT.

This rearrangement joins TRBV4-2 to TRBJ1-5; 7 positions match TRBD1. There are 17 residues in the CDR3. Germline V CDR1 and CDR2: LGHNA, YNFKEQ. V was pared by 6 bases and J by 1 base, with 12 bases of the junction left unmatched. The DNA for the CDR3 is TGTGCCAGCAGTTATACCGACAGGGTCAGGAGCAATCAGCCCCAGCATTTT. Protein product: CASSYTDRVRSNQPQHF.

The chain recombines TRBV5-5 with TRBJ1-1, with D possibly matching TRBD1 (6 bases). V shed 4 bases and J shed 0 bases, with 16 bases lying between them. The CDR3 covers 16 residues. The germline gives CDR1 SGHKS, CDR2 YYEKEE (reference sequence). The CDR3 DNA follows: TGTGCCAGCAGCCCATTAGGACAGTTCATGAACACTGAAGCTTTCTTT. Encoded protein: CASSPLGQFMNTEAFF.

The genes are TRBV2 and TRBJ1-5, with 9 bases that match TRBD1. Germline CDR1 SNHLY, CDR2 FYNNEI. The ends lost 4 bases at V and 2 bases at J; junction bases unmatched: 3. The CDR3 loop spans 15 amino acids. This CDR3 is CASSGQGVRNQPQHF. The CDR3 DNA reads TGTGCCAGCAGTGGACAGGGGGTTCGCAATCAGCCCCAGCATTTT.

This chain uses TRBV2 with TRBJ1-1; D is unclear. Germline CDR1 reads SNHLY; CDR2 reads FYNNEI. V shed 4 bases and J shed 6 bases, with 9 bases lying between them. The CDR3 length is 12 residues. As DNA, the CDR3 is TGTGCCAGCAGTGGGGAGCAGTCTGAAGCTTTCTTT. Its translation is CASSGEQSEAFF. The full variable domain, its missing parts supplied by reference TRBV2 and TRBJ1-1, is EPEVTQTPSHQVTQMGQEVILRCVPISNHLYFYWYRQILGQKVEFLVSFYNNEISEKSEIFDDQFSVERPDGSNFTLKIRSTKLEDSAMYFCASSGEQSEAFFGQGTRLTVV.

This rearrangement joins TRBV27 to TRBJ2-3, with D maybe TRBD2 (5 bases). The V end lost 8 bases, the J end lost 4 bases, and 16 bases lay between the germline ends. The CDR3 totals 14 residues. CDR1 is MNHEY and CDR2 is SMNVEV in the germline V gene (reference sequence). CDR3 loop: CASADRGPADTQYF. The CDR3 DNA reads TGTGCCAGCGCGGATCGGGGTCCAGCAGATACGCAGTATTTT.

The gene calls are TRBV2 and TRBJ2-3, with D possibly matching TRBD1 (6 bases). V lost 7 bases and J 2 bases, leaving 16 bases between the germline ends. The germline V gene encodes CDR1 SNHLY and CDR2 FYNNEI. The CDR3 has 15 residues. CDR3 residues: CASTLVGGTTDTQYF. CDR3 DNA: TGTGCCAGCACCTTAGTAGGGGGTACCACAGATACGCAGTATTTT.

The chain has TRBV2 and TRBJ1-6; D gene unclear. In germline, CDR1 is SNHLY, CDR2 FYNNEI. Trimming removed 2 bases from V and 9 bases from J, with 14 bases in between. The CDR3 spans 15 residues. CDR3 nucleotide sequence: TGTGCCAGCAGTGAAAGTGGGTTGTGGAGTTCACCCCTCCACTTT. The encoded protein is CASSESGLWSSPLHF.

This chain joins TRBV27 and TRBJ1-2, with 7 bases that match TRBD1. This CDR3 has 15 residues. Germline V gene sequence: CDR1 MNHEY, CDR2 SMNVEV (reference sequence). V lost 6 bases to trimming and J lost 4 bases; unmatched junction nucleotides: 11. The CDR3 sequence is CASRRGDSSGYGYTF. In DNA, the CDR3 is TGTGCCAGCAGGCGAGGGGACAGCTCCGGCTATGGCTACACCTTC.

The chain links TRBV7-2 to TRBJ1-2, with 7 bases lining up with TRBD1. The CDR3 runs 14 residues. Germline V gene lookup returns CDR1 SGHTA and CDR2 FQGNSA. Unmatched junction bases numbered 7, after V lost 5 bases and J lost 4 bases. CDR3 residues: CASSITGEVYGYTF. The CDR3 DNA sequence: TGTGCCAGCAGCATAACAGGGGAAGTCTATGGCTACACCTTC.

This chain connects TRBV6-1 to TRBJ1-1, with 10 nucleotides matching TRBD1. V lost 8 bases and J lost 5; bases outside the gene matches: 5. The CDR3 contains 13 residues. Germline lookup yields CDR1 MNHNS and CDR2 SASEGT. This chain's CDR3 is CASGGQGGTEAFF. Written as DNA, the CDR3 is TGTGCCAGCGGCGGACAGGGGGGTACTGAAGCTTTCTTT.

This clone was counted a few times. The rearrangement joins TRBV12-5 to TRBJ1-3; the D gene is possibly TRBD1 (5 bases). The CDR3 loop spans 13 amino acids. The ends were cut back, 6 bases at V and 8 bases at J, with 14 bases in the middle. In germline, CDR1 is LGHNT, CDR2 FRNRAP. The CDR3 DNA is TGTGCTAGTGGGCGGGAAGGGGCGCACACCATATATTTT. This encodes CASGREGAHTIYF.

This rearrangement joins TRBV2 to TRBJ2-7; no clear D gene. The CDR3 totals 11 residues. Trimming cost V 7 bases and J 4 bases, with 8 bases left between them. Germline values: CDR1 SNHLY, CDR2 FYNNEI. CDR3 coding DNA: TGTGCCAGCACCATGAGATACGAGCAGTACTTC. It encodes CASTMRYEQYF.

V is TRBV28 and J is TRBJ1-2; 8 positions agree with TRBD1. Per the germline V gene, CDR1 is MDHEN and CDR2 is SYDVKM. V lost 2 bases and J lost 4; bases outside the gene matches: 12. The CDR3 is 17 residues long. The CDR3 spells CASSLPTPQQGGYGYTF. DNA for the CDR3: TGTGCCAGCAGTTTACCGACCCCACAACAGGGGGGCTATGGCTACACCTTC.

The chain uses TRBV6-1 and TRBJ2-7, with a possible D match to TRBD2 (6 bases). Germline V gene lookup returns CDR1 MNHNS and CDR2 SASEGT. This CDR3 has 16 residues. Trimming pared 4 bases from V and 0 bases from J, leaving 16 bases between. The CDR3 DNA reads as TGTGCCAGCAGTGGAGGCGGGGTTATCAGCTCCTACGAGCAGTACTTC. Translated, it gives CASSGGGVISSYEQYF.

The chain employs TRBV5-1 and TRBJ2-7; D gene ambiguous. Trimming took 0 bases from V and 6 from J, leaving 13 bases between them. The CDR3 runs 14 residues. Looked up from germline, CDR1 is SGHRS and CDR2 is YFSETQ. As DNA, the CDR3 is TGCGCCAGCAGCTTGGCTGACATCACCCGCGAGCAGTACTTC. Translation gives CASSLADITREQYF.

The rearrangement links TRBV7-8 to TRBJ2-5; possibly TRBD1 for D (6 bases). CDR1 SGHVS and CDR2 FQNEAQ come from the germline V gene. There are 14 residues in the CDR3. Between the trimmed V and J ends, which lost 1 base and 3 bases, there was a span of 9 bases. The CDR3 loop is CASSLVPGEETQYF. The CDR3 DNA reads TGTGCCAGCAGCTTAGTCCCAGGGGAAGAGACCCAGTACTTC. The full variable domain, with the rest looked up from reference TRBV7-8 and TRBJ2-5, is GAGVSQSPRYKVAKRGQDVALRCDPISGHVSLFWYQQALGQGPEFLTYFQNEAQLDKSGLPSDRFFAERPEGSVSTLKIQRTQQEDSAVYLCASSLVPGEETQYFGPGTRLLVL.

J is TRBJ1-1 and V is TRBV7-3; 7 nucleotides agree with TRBD1. V gave up 4 bases and J gave up 4 bases; unmatched junction bases: 6. Germline V lookup: CDR1 SGHTA, CDR2 FQGTGA. The CDR3 covers 14 residues. The CDR3 reads CASSSTGLGTEAFF. In nucleotides, the CDR3 is TGTGCCAGCAGCTCGACAGGGCTTGGCACTGAAGCTTTCTTT.